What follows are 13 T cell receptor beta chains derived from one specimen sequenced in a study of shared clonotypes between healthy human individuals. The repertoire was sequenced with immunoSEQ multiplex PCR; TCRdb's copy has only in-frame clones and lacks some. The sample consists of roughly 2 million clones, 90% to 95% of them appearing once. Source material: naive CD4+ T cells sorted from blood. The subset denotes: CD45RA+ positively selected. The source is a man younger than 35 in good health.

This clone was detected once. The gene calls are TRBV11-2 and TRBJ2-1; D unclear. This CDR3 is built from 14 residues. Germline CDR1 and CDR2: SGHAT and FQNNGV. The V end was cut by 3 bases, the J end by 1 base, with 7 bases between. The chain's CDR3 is CASSFRKSYNEQFF. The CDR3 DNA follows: TGTGCCAGCAGCTTTCGAAAGTCCTACAATGAGCAGTTCTTC.

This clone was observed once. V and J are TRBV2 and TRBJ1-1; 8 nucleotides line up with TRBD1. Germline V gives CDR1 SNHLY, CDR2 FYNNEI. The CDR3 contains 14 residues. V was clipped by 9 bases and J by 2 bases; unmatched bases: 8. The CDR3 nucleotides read TGTGCCAGTAGTAGACAGGGGTTTAACACTGAAGCTTTCTTT. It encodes CASSRQGFNTEAFF.

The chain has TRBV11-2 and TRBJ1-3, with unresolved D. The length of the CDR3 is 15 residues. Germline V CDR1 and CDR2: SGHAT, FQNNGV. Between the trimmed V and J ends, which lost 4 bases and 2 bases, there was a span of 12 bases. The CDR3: CASSSVGFAGNTIYF. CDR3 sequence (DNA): TGTGCCAGCAGCTCGGTGGGGTTCGCTGGAAACACCATATATTTT.

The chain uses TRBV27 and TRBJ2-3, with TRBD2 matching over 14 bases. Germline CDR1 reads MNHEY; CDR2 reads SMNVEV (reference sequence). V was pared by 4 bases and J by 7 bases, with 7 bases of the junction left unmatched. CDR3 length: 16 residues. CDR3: CASSSRTSGGLNTQYF. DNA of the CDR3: TGTGCCAGCAGTTCTAGGACTAGCGGGGGGCTGAATACGCAGTATTTT.

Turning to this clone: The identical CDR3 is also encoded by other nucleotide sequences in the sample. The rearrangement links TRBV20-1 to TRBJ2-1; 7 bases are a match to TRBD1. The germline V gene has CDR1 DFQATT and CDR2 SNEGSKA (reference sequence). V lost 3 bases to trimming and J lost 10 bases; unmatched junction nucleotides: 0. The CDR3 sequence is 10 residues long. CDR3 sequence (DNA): TGCAGTGCTAGGGACAGGGAGCAGTTCTTC. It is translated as CSARDREQFF.

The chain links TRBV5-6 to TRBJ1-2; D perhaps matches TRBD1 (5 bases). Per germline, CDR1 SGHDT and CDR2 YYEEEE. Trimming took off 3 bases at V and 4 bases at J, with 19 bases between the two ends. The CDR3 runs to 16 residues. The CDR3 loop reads CASSSGTSVEGYGYTF. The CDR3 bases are TGTGCCAGCAGCTCCGGGACTTCCGTCGAGGGCTATGGCTACACCTTC.

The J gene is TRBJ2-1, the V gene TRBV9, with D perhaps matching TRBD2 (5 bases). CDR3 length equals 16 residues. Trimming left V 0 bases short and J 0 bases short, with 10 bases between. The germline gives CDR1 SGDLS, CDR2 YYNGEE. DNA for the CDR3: TGTGCCAGCAGCGTAGGAGGGCGGACCTCCTACAATGAGCAGTTCTTC. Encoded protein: CASSVGGRTSYNEQFF.

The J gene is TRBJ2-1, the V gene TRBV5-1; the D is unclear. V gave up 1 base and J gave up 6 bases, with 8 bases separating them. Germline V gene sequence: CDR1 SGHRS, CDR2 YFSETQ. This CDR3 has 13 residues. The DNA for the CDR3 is TGCGCCAGCAGCTTGACCGCGAGCAATGAGCAGTTCTTC. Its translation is CASSLTASNEQFF.

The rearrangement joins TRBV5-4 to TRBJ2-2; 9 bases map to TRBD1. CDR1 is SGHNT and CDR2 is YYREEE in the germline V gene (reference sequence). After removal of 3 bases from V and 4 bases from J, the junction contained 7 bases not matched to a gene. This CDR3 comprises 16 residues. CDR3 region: CASSSTGGESTGELFF. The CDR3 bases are TGTGCCAGCAGCTCCACAGGGGGCGAGAGCACCGGGGAGCTGTTTTTT. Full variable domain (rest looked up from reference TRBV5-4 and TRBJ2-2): ETGVTQSPTHLIKTRGQQVTLRCSSQSGHNTVSWYQQALGQGPQFIFQYYREEENGRGNFPPRFSGLQFPNYSSELNVNALELDDSALYLCASSSTGGESTGELFFGEGSRLTVL.

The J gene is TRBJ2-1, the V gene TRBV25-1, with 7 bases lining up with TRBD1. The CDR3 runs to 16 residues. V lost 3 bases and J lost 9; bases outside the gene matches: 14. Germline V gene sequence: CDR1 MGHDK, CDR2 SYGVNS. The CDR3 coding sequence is TGTGCCAGCAGTGAGCCCGGGACAGTAAATGGGGGTGAGCAGTTCTTC. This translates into CASSEPGTVNGGEQFF.

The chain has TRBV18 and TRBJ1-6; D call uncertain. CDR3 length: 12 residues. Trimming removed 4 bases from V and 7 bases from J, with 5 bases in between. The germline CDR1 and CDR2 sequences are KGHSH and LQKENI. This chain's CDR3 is CASSLVNSPLHF. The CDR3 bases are TGTGCCAGCTCACTTGTCAATTCACCCCTCCACTTT.

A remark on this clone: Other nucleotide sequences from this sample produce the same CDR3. DNA for the CDR3: TGTGCCAGCAGTTTAATAGGAAACTATGGCTACACCTTC. It translates to CASSLIGNYGYTF. The chain joins TRBV28 to TRBJ1-2; D is unresolved. The CDR3 extends over 13 amino acids. V was cut by 2 bases and J by 2 bases, with 6 bases left in between. The germline gives CDR1 MDHEN, CDR2 SYDVKM.

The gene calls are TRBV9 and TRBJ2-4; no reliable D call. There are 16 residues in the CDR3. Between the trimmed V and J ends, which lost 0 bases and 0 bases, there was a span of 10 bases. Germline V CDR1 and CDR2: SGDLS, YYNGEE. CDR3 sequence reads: CASSVADGLAKNIQYF. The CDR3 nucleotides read TGTGCCAGCAGCGTAGCGGATGGGCTAGCCAAAAACATTCAGTACTTC.